The present T cell receptor beta chain was sequenced within a study of cytomegalovirus exposure and HLA in healthy donors. Nominally healthy donors were sampled, though unrecorded immune exposures were likely. In the case of this clone: Its cognate antigen is unknown.

PCR amplification relied on 60 Vbeta primers (plus 13 Jbeta primers). Sequenced by immunoSEQ multiplex PCR; TCRdb stores in-frame clones only, minus some. The sample carries tens of thousands of clones, roughly three quarters recorded once. Study observations and caveats: In an earlier analysis, most TCR beta V segments were productive about 87% or about 30% of the time.

Per germline, CDR1 SGHRS and CDR2 YFSETQ. The CDR3 is 16 amino acids. Losses at the gene ends were 2 bases for V and 0 bases for J; bases not matched to a gene: 4. The chain joins TRBV5-1 to TRBJ2-2; 7 bases are a match to TRBD1. The clonotype comes from a male donor in good health and CMV-seronegative. The sample taken for sequencing was PBMCs. CDR3 bases: TGCGCCAGCAGCTTCAGGACAGGAGCGAACACCGGGGAGCTGTTTTTT. It translates to CASSFRTGANTGELFF.